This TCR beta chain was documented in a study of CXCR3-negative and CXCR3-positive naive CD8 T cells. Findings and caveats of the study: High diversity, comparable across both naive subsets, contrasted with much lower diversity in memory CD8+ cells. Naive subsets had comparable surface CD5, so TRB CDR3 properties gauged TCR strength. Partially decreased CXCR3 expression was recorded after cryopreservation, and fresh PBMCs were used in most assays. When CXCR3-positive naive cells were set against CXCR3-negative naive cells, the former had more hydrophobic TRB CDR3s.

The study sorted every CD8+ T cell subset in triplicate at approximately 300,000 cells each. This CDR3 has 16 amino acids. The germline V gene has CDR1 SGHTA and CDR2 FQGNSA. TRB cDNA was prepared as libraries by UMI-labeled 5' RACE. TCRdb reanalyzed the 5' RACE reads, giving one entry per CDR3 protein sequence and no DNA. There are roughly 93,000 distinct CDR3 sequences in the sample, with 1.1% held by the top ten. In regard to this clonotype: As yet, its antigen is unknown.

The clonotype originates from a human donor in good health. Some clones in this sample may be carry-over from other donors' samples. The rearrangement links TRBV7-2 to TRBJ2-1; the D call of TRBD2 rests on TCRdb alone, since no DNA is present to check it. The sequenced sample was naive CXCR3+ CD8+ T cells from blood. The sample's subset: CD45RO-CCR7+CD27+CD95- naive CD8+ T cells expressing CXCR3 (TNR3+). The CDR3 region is CASSLSSGGPYNEQFF.